The 27 T cell receptor beta chains in this list originate from one sample, sequenced in a study of T cells generated in artificial thymic organoids. Reverse primers in the TRAC or TRBC constant regions drove separate semi-nested PCRs for TCRalpha and TCRbeta. Via MiXCR, TCRdb re-called the 5' RACE reads, giving one row per CDR3 protein. In the table there are over 6,500 distinct CDR3 sequences, 15% to 20% of which are singletons. The sample consisted of naive CD8+ T cells from the thymus. Specified subset: CD3+TCRalphabeta+CD8SP T cells; for blood, CD45RO-CCR7+ naive CD8+ T cells. These receptors were collected from a human donor who gave cord blood stem cells for thymic organoid culture, a cardiac surgery patient who gave postnatal thymus, or a blood donor (not recorded which).

This clonotype was detected ten times or more. This rearrangement joins TRBV10-1 to TRBJ1-4; D perhaps matches TRBD1 (6 bases). The CDR3 runs to 15 residues. Looked up from germline, CDR1 is WNHNN and CDR2 is SYGVQD (reference sequence). Trimming cost V 0 bases and J 6 bases, with 11 bases left between them. CDR3 nucleotide sequence: TGCGCCAGCAGTGAGTCGCTACAGGGTGATGAAAAACTGTTTTTT. It encodes CASSESLQGDEKLFF.

This clonotype has ten or more counts. The chain links TRBV12-3 or TRBV12-4 to TRBJ1-1, with 8 bases identical to TRBD1. There are 15 residues in the CDR3. J gave up 5 bases and V 1 base, and 6 bases lay outside the gene matches. In DNA form, the CDR3 reads TGTGCCAGCAGTTTAGACGCAGGGGGCAAAACTGAAGCTTTCTTT. This codes for CASSLDAGGKTEAFF.

This clonotype was observed at least ten times. V gene TRBV7-9 combines with J gene TRBJ1-6, with D perhaps matching TRBD1 (5 bases). V dropped 4 bases and J dropped 8 bases, with 15 bases sitting between them. Germline values: CDR1 SEHNR, CDR2 FQNEAQ (reference sequence). This CDR3 is built from 15 residues. CDR3 amino acids: CASSSKKTAHSPLHF. The CDR3 DNA reads as TGTGCCAGCAGCTCGAAGAAGACAGCCCATTCACCCCTCCACTTT.

The chain couples TRBV11-2 to TRBJ2-7; D is unclear. The CDR3 totals 15 residues. Germline lookup yields CDR1 SGHAT and CDR2 FQNNGV. V was shortened by 2 bases and J by 3 bases, with 14 bases between the two germline ends. CDR3: CASSLSAGLIYEQYF. The CDR3 DNA follows: TGTGCCAGCAGCTTAAGTGCTGGGTTAATCTACGAGCAGTACTTC.

This rearrangement joins TRBV6-1 to TRBJ2-7, with D perhaps TRBD1 (6 bases). CDR3 length: 13 residues. V shed 6 bases and J shed 3 bases, with 12 bases lying between them. Germline V gene sequence: CDR1 MNHNS, CDR2 SASEGT. The CDR3 loop reads CASRGGTHYEQYF. The CDR3 DNA sequence: TGTGCCAGCAGAGGGGGAACCCACTACGAGCAGTACTTC.

This clonotype is medium-sized. The rearrangement joins TRBV27 to TRBJ2-1; possible D gene TRBD1, 6 bases. CDR1 MNHEY and CDR2 SMNVEV come from the germline V gene (reference sequence). Trimming shortened V by 3 bases and J by 7 bases, and 10 bases separated the two germline ends. The CDR3 length is 13 residues. Here the CDR3 DNA reads TGTGCCAGCAGTTTGACAGGCCTTAATGAGCAGTTCTTC. This encodes CASSLTGLNEQFF.

This clonotype has a count of ten or more. The V call is TRBV5-6, the J call TRBJ2-3; 8 bases match TRBD2. Looked up from germline, CDR1 is SGHDT and CDR2 is YYEEEE. V lost 4 bases to trimming and J lost 2 bases; unmatched junction nucleotides: 6. This CDR3 spans 15 amino acids. CDR3 coding DNA: TGTGCCAGCAGCCTAACGGGGGGGCTCACAGATACGCAGTATTTT. Its translation: CASSLTGGLTDTQYF.

In regard to this clonotype: The junction shows a germline mismatch at one end, possibly a read error. The chain recombines TRBV12-3 or TRBV12-4 with TRBJ2-7; TRBD2 is a possible D gene (7 bases). This CDR3 contains 13 residues. CDR3 amino acids: CASSLWGGYEQCF. CDR3 bases: TGTGCCAGCAGTTTATGGGGGGGCTACGAGCAGTGCTTC.

By its share, this clonotype is medium-sized. This sequence joins TRBV28 and TRBJ1-4; D is ambiguous. This CDR3 has 16 amino acids. V was shortened by 6 bases and J by 8 bases, with 22 bases between the two germline ends. Germline V gene data show CDR1 as MDHEN and CDR2 as SYDVKM. The CDR3 region is CASSPGWAGDEEKLFF. The CDR3 DNA reads TGTGCCAGCAGCCCCGGGTGGGCCGGAGATGAGGAAAAACTGTTTTTT.

Sample share makes this clonotype medium-sized. The genes are TRBV29-1 and TRBJ2-2; D assignment may be TRBD1 or TRBD2 (5 bases each). This CDR3 is built from 13 residues. Trimming shortened V by 4 bases and J by 6 bases, and 12 bases separated the two germline ends. Germline values: CDR1 SQVTM, CDR2 ANQGSEA. Here the CDR3 reads CSVVRGAAGELFF. CDR3 nucleotide sequence: TGCAGCGTTGTAAGAGGGGCAGCCGGGGAGCTGTTTTTT.

This clonotype has more than one count but fewer than ten. The genes are TRBV9 and TRBJ2-3, with no clear D. This CDR3 has 13 amino acids. In germline, CDR1 is SGDLS, CDR2 YYNGEE. The V and J ends lost 4 bases and 3 bases respectively, with 9 bases between them. The CDR3 is CASSPRPTDTQYF. DNA of the CDR3: TGTGCCAGCAGCCCTCGACCTACAGATACGCAGTATTTT.

This clonotype showed up just a few times. The rearrangement uses TRBV6-1 and TRBJ2-5, with TRBD2 matching 7 bases. V trimming: 8 bases; J trimming: 5 bases; junction bases outside the gene matches: 17. The germline CDR1 and CDR2 sequences are MNHNS and SASEGT. This CDR3 contains 16 residues. The CDR3 DNA sequence: TGTGCCAGCGAATTCCTAGCGGAGGGGTGGTCGGAGACCCAGTACTTC. It codes for CASEFLAEGWSETQYF.

By frequency in the sample, this clonotype is medium-sized. V is TRBV5-1 and J is TRBJ2-2; D is uncertain. The CDR3 extends over 18 amino acids. Germline V gene data show CDR1 as SGHRS and CDR2 as YFSETQ. V was trimmed by 3 bases and J by 10 bases, leaving 28 bases between them. CDR3 residues: CASSSMYLGPFYPEELFF. In nucleotides, the CDR3 is TGCGCCAGCAGCTCGATGTACTTAGGGCCTTTTTATCCGGAGGAGCTGTTTTTT. Together with reference TRBV5-1 and TRBJ2-2, the CDR3 gives the full variable domain: KAGVTQTPRYLIKTRGQQVTLSCSPISGHRSVSWYQQTPGQGLQFLFEYFSETQRNKGNFPGRFSGRQFSNSRSEMNVSTLELGDSALYLCASSSMYLGPFYPEELFFGEGSRLTVL.

The J gene is TRBJ2-5, the V gene TRBV6-1; 15 nucleotides align to TRBD2. The V and J ends lost 4 bases and 2 bases, in that order; junction bases with no gene match: 17. CDR1 and CDR2 from the germline V gene are MNHNS and SASEGT. This CDR3 contains 21 residues. The CDR3 loop is CASSVFPPGLAGGNIQETQYF. The CDR3 nucleotides are TGTGCCAGCAGTGTGTTCCCGCCGGGACTAGCGGGGGGCAACATACAAGAGACCCAGTACTTC.

By its share, this clonotype is medium-sized. The chain employs TRBV5-6 and TRBJ2-1, with 8 bases identical to TRBD2. The V segment lost 2 bases and the J segment 4 bases; nucleotides outside the gene matches: 5. Germline V gene lookup returns CDR1 SGHDT and CDR2 YYEEEE. This CDR3 region has 15 residues. CDR3 sequence: CASSFSGERYNEQFF. CDR3 nucleotides: TGTGCCAGCAGCTTTAGCGGGGAGAGATACAATGAGCAGTTCTTC.

This clonotype was counted at least ten times. The J gene is TRBJ2-3, the V gene TRBV20-1; D gene ambiguous. Looked up from germline, CDR1 is DFQATT and CDR2 is SNEGSKA (reference sequence). This CDR3 comprises 10 residues. Trimming pared 2 bases from V and 6 bases from J, leaving 3 bases between. This CDR3 reads CSARIDTQYF. DNA for the CDR3: TGCAGTGCTAGAATTGATACGCAGTATTTT.

In its sample, this clonotype ranks as medium-sized. At one end the junction does not follow the germline gene, possibly because of a read error. The chain combines TRBV11-2 with TRBJ2-7; 7 positions agree with TRBD1. CDR1 and CDR2 (germline): SGHAT, FQNNGV. CDR3 size: 12 residues. The CDR3 here is CASSLHYGTVHF. The CDR3, as DNA: TGTGCCAGCAGCTTACATTACGGGACAGTTCACTTC.

Of note for this clonotype: This clone may be a read error of a much larger clone one base away. The gene calls are TRBV11-2 and TRBJ2-2; D ambiguous. The length of the CDR3 is 12 residues. Germline-derived CDR1 and CDR2 are SGHAT and FQNNGV. The chain's CDR3 is CTSSSGYGELFF. As DNA, the CDR3 is TGTACCAGCAGCTCCGGATACGGGGAGCTGTTTTTT.

CDR3: CASSIADNNEQFF. The CDR3 DNA reads as TGTGCCAGTAGTATAGCGGACAACAATGAGCAGTTCTTC. The chain employs TRBV19 and TRBJ2-1; tentative D call: TRBD1 (5 bases). The CDR3 sequence is 13 residues long. Germline V gives CDR1 LNHDA, CDR2 SQIVND (reference sequence). The V gene lost 1 base and the J gene lost 5 bases, with 6 bases spanning the gap.

To note about this clonotype: Germline is not matched at one junction end, which may reflect a read error. The J gene is TRBJ1-3, the V gene TRBV6-6; unclear D gene. The CDR3 loop spans 16 amino acids. Germline CDR1 and CDR2: MNHNY and SVGAGI (reference sequence). CDR3 residues: CAGSPRPGVSGNTIYF. The CDR3 region has the DNA TGTGCCGGCAGCCCAAGACCTGGGGTCTCTGGAAACACCATATATTTT.

In its sample, this clonotype is medium-sized (0.01 to 0.1%). This sequence joins TRBV9 and TRBJ2-2, with D unresolved. The CDR3 totals 15 residues. V gave up 4 bases and J gave up 0 bases, with 10 bases separating them. From germline, CDR1 is SGDLS and CDR2 YYNGEE. The CDR3 nucleotides read TGTGCCAGCAGCCCCCCGGTCACGAACACCGGGGAGCTGTTTTTT. It encodes CASSPPVTNTGELFF.

In its sample, this clonotype is medium-sized (0.01 to 0.1%). The chain links TRBV4-1 to TRBJ2-7; D remains ambiguous. Germline CDR1 and CDR2: MGHRA and YSYEKL. The V end was cut by 0 bases, the J end by 2 bases, with 11 bases between. The CDR3 loop spans 15 amino acids. CDR3 coding DNA: TGCGCCAGCAGCCAAGATTTTGCTGGGCCCTACGAGCAGTACTTC. It specifies CASSQDFAGPYEQYF.

Concerning this clonotype: One base away lies a much larger clone, so this may be a sequencing read error. The chain recombines TRBV5-5 with TRBJ2-7; D not certain. Between the trimmed V and J ends, which lost 0 bases and 2 bases, there was a span of 12 bases. Per germline, CDR1 SGHKS and CDR2 YYEKEE (reference sequence). This CDR3 has 15 amino acids. The CDR3 region is CASSLGPASTYEQYF. CDR3 coding DNA: TGTGCCAGCAGCTTGGGACCAGCTTCCACCTACGAGCAGTACTTC.

CDR3 region: CATSRREMNTEAFF. In DNA, the CDR3 is TGTGCCACCAGCAGAAGGGAAATGAACACTGAAGCTTTCTTT. The rearrangement joins TRBV15 to TRBJ1-1; D unresolved. Trimming stripped 2 bases from V and 0 bases from J, with 7 bases between. The CDR3 sequence is 14 residues long. Looked up from germline, CDR1 is LNHNV and CDR2 is YYDKDF (reference sequence). Full variable domain (rest looked up from reference TRBV15 and TRBJ1-1): DAMVIQNPRYQVTQFGKPVTLSCSQTLNHNVMYWYQQKSSQAPKLLFHYYDKDFNNEADTPDNFQSRRPNTSFCFLDIRSPGLGDTAMYLCATSRREMNTEAFFGQGTRLTVV.

This clonotype ranks as medium-sized. This chain connects TRBV7-8 to TRBJ2-3; unclear D gene. Germline V lookup: CDR1 SGHVS, CDR2 FQNEAQ. The CDR3 runs to 15 residues. Between the trimmed V and J ends, which lost 1 base and 1 base, there was a span of 9 bases. CDR3 coding DNA: TGTGCCAGCAGCTTAGTTGTTGGAGGCACAGATACGCAGTATTTT. Protein product: CASSLVVGGTDTQYF. The full variable domain, completed using reference TRBV7-8 and TRBJ2-3, is GAGVSQSPRYKVAKRGQDVALRCDPISGHVSLFWYQQALGQGPEFLTYFQNEAQLDKSGLPSDRFFAERPEGSVSTLKIQRTQQEDSAVYLCASSLVVGGTDTQYFGPGTRLTVL.

This clonotype is medium-sized by share. The chain links TRBV5-6 to TRBJ1-1, with D possibly matching TRBD1 (6 bases). CDR3 length: 13 residues. The V end was cut by 0 bases, the J end by 7 bases, with 10 bases between. Per germline, CDR1 SGHDT and CDR2 YYEEEE. CDR3 loop: CASSLVRGGEAFF. CDR3 DNA sequence: TGTGCCAGCAGCTTGGTTAGGGGGGGTGAAGCTTTCTTT.

Here the CDR3 reads CASSSLGTGSETQYF. CDR3 coding DNA: TGTGCCAGCAGTTCGTTAGGTACCGGATCGGAGACCCAGTACTTC. V usage is TRBV27 and J usage is TRBJ2-5, with D uncertain. The germline gives CDR1 MNHEY, CDR2 SMNVEV (reference sequence). Trimming removed 4 bases at V and 5 bases at J, with 17 bases between. The CDR3 is 15 residues long.